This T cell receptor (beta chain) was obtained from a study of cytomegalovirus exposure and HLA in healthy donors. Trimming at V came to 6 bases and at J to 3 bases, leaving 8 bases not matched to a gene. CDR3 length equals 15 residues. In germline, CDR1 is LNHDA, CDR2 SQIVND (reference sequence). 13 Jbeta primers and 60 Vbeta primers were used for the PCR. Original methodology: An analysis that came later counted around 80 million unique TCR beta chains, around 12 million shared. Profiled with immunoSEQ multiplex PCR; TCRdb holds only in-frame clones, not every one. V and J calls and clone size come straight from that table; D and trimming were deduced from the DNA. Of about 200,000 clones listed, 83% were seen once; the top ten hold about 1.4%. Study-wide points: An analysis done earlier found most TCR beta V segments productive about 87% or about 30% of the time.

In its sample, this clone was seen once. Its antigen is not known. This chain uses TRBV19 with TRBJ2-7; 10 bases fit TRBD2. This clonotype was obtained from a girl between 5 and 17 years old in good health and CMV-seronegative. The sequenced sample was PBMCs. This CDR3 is CASSASGGSFYEQYF. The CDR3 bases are TGTGCCAGTAGCGCTAGCGGGGGAAGCTTCTACGAGCAGTACTTC.